The 23 T cell receptor beta chains presented below share a single source sample, sequenced in a study of OX40 agonist ivuxolimab in advanced cancers. Assay used: immunoSEQ multiplex PCR; TCRdb lists only in-frame clones, some missing. The sample comprises roughly 52,000 clones, roughly four fifths of which are singletons, and 0.95% to 1.5% rests with the top ten. The material was CD4+ or CD8+ T cells sorted from blood, obtained in a trial of the OX40 agonist ivuxolimab. These receptors came from an adult with an advanced solid tumor such as melanoma, head and neck, liver or kidney cancer.

The chain recombines TRBV7-2 with TRBJ1-1; D unresolved. CDR3 length: 15 amino acids. Trimming removed 2 bases from V and 0 bases from J, with 10 bases in between. Germline V gene data show CDR1 as SGHTA and CDR2 as FQGNSA. The chain's CDR3 is CASSLKVGMNTEAFF. In DNA, the CDR3 is TGTGCCAGCAGCTTAAAGGTGGGAATGAACACTGAAGCTTTCTTT.

This clone was counted only a few times. Germline is not matched at one junction end, which may reflect a read error. The rearrangement joins TRBV7-2 to TRBJ2-1; D possibly corresponds to TRBD2 (6 bases). Germline assignment: CDR1 SGHTA and CDR2 FQGNSA. This CDR3 region has 13 residues. The CDR3: CGSAEGPNNEQFF. CDR3 bases: TGTGGCAGCGCGGAGGGCCCCAACAATGAGCAGTTCTTC.

The chain uses TRBV11-2 and TRBJ1-2, with 7 nucleotides matching TRBD1. Trimming cost V 0 bases and J 4 bases; bases outside gene matches: 5. The CDR3 length is 15 residues. The germline V gene encodes CDR1 SGHAT and CDR2 FQNNGV. CDR3 loop: CASSLETGPGYGYTF. CDR3 sequence (DNA): TGTGCCAGCAGCTTAGAGACAGGGCCCGGCTATGGCTACACCTTC. The full variable domain, rest sourced from reference TRBV11-2 and TRBJ1-2, is EAGVAQSPRYKIIEKRQSVAFWCNPISGHATLYWYQQILGQGPKLLIQFQNNGVVDDSQLPKDRFSAERLKGVDSTLKIQPAKLEDSAVYLCASSLETGPGYGYTFGSGTRLTVV.

A word on this clone: At one of its ends the junction is not consistent with the germline gene, which may arise from a read error. The gene calls are TRBV28 and TRBJ1-2, with 7 bases lining up with TRBD1. This CDR3 contains 12 residues. Germline V gene sequence: CDR1 MDHEN, CDR2 SYDVKM. The CDR3 is CASSLWDRYLTF. In DNA, the CDR3 is TGTGCCAGCAGTTTGTGGGACAGATACCTCACGTTC.

J is TRBJ2-7 and V is TRBV11-2; 10 bases match TRBD2. The length of the CDR3 is 15 residues. Germline CDR1 and CDR2: SGHAT and FQNNGV. Germline trimming cut 6 bases from V and 0 bases from J; bases unmatched to any gene: 5. Here the CDR3 reads CASRSLAGGSYEQYF. In DNA form, the CDR3 reads TGTGCCAGCAGGTCTTTAGCGGGGGGCTCCTACGAGCAGTACTTC.

This chain links TRBV5-6 with TRBJ1-5; no clear D gene. Germline CDR1 is SGHDT and CDR2 is YYEEEE. V was clipped by 4 bases and J by 6 bases, with 11 bases between them. CDR3 length: 13 amino acids. The CDR3 sequence is CASSRWGGQPQHF. The CDR3 DNA sequence: TGTGCCAGCAGCCGGTGGGGAGGTCAGCCCCAGCATTTT.

This chain connects TRBV2 to TRBJ2-2; TRBD1 aligns across 8 bases. Losses at the gene ends were 7 bases for V and 4 bases for J; bases not matched to a gene: 8. Germline values: CDR1 SNHLY, CDR2 FYNNEI. The CDR3 has 15 residues. As DNA, the CDR3 is TGTGCCAGCACCACGGACAGGGCGGGCACCGGGGAGCTGTTTTTT. Translating gives CASTTDRAGTGELFF.

The chain couples TRBV11-2 to TRBJ1-3, with D possibly being TRBD1 (5 bases). V was cut by 1 base and J by 1 base, with 11 bases left in between. CDR3 length: 16 amino acids. Germline-derived CDR1 and CDR2 are SGHAT and FQNNGV. In DNA, the CDR3 is TGTGCCAGCAGCTTAGGAGGGGACCTTTCTGGAAACACCATATATTTT. Residues: CASSLGGDLSGNTIYF.

The gene calls are TRBV5-4 and TRBJ1-1; D ambiguous. Per germline, CDR1 SGHNT and CDR2 YYREEE (reference sequence). With 0 bases removed from V and 1 base from J, the gap between germline ends came to 4 bases. The CDR3 is 13 residues long. The CDR3 loop is CASSLGRNTEAFF. The CDR3 DNA reads as TGTGCCAGCAGCTTGGGCCGGAACACTGAAGCTTTCTTT. Drawing the rest from reference TRBV5-4 and TRBJ1-1, the complete variable domain is ETGVTQSPTHLIKTRGQQVTLRCSSQSGHNTVSWYQQALGQGPQFIFQYYREEENGRGNFPPRFSGLQFPNYSSELNVNALELDDSALYLCASSLGRNTEAFFGQGTRLTVV.

This rearrangement joins TRBV2 to TRBJ2-7; 11 bases align to TRBD2. Germline CDR1 and CDR2: SNHLY and FYNNEI. The CDR3 totals 14 residues. Trimming took 6 bases from V and 5 from J; bases not matched to a gene: 6. The CDR3 region is CASRELAGVHEQYF. The CDR3 nucleotides read TGTGCCAGCAGGGAACTAGCGGGAGTGCACGAGCAGTACTTC.

This chain uses TRBV5-1 with TRBJ1-1, with a weak D call TRBD1 (5 bases). This CDR3 spans 15 amino acids. From germline, CDR1 is SGHRS and CDR2 YFSETQ. V lost 4 bases, J lost 0 bases, and 13 bases lay in between. CDR3 sequence: CASSLTGDMNTEAFF. CDR3 nucleotides: TGCGCCAGCAGCCTAACGGGGGATATGAACACTGAAGCTTTCTTT.

The chain recombines TRBV28 with TRBJ2-5; D gene uncertain. V was clipped by 6 bases and J by 5 bases, with 19 bases between them. CDR3 length: 15 amino acids. In germline, CDR1 is MDHEN, CDR2 SYDVKM. The DNA of the CDR3 is TGTGCCAGCAGGCCCTTTTCCGGCCTCTCGGAGACCCAGTACTTC. It specifies CASRPFSGLSETQYF.

This rearrangement joins TRBV5-1 to TRBJ2-2; D not certain. CDR1 SGHRS and CDR2 YFSETQ come from the germline V gene. The ends were cut back, 0 bases at V and 4 bases at J, with 13 bases in the middle. The CDR3 has 16 amino acids. The CDR3 reads CASSLEIGRITGELFF. The CDR3 nucleotides are TGCGCCAGCAGCTTGGAGATTGGACGGATCACCGGGGAGCTGTTTTTT.

CDR3 residues: CASSRDRGPYGYTF. The CDR3 nucleotides are TGCGCCAGCAGCAGGGACAGGGGGCCCTATGGCTACACCTTC. The chain employs TRBV5-1 and TRBJ1-2, with 12 bases lining up with TRBD1. With 4 bases clipped from V and 4 bases from J, the junction kept 2 bases outside the gene matches. CDR3 length: 14 amino acids. CDR1 and CDR2 (germline): SGHRS, YFSETQ.

This clone has only one observation. The CDR3 DNA reads TGTGCCATCACTGCAGAGGGGTCCGGGGCCAACGTCCTGACTTTC. Residues: CAITAEGSGANVLTF. The chain employs TRBV10-3 and TRBJ2-6; D possibly matches TRBD1 or TRBD2 (5 bases each). The germline V gene encodes CDR1 ENHRY and CDR2 SYGVKD. V was clipped by 7 bases and J by 4 bases, with 14 bases between them. This CDR3 spans 15 amino acids.

The CDR3 spells CASSESGTPMLTEAFF. Here the CDR3 DNA reads TGTGCCAGCAGCGAGTCCGGGACCCCTATGCTTACTGAAGCTTTCTTT. The rearrangement uses TRBV9 and TRBJ1-1; D is possibly TRBD1 (5 bases). The CDR3 is 16 amino acids. Germline V CDR1 and CDR2: SGDLS, YYNGEE. V was shortened by 3 bases and J by 5 bases, with 20 bases between the two germline ends.

The V call is TRBV18, the J call TRBJ2-2; 9 bases map to TRBD1. The CDR3 totals 17 residues. Germline V CDR1 and CDR2: KGHSH, LQKENI. V was pared by 3 bases and J by 4 bases, with 9 bases of the junction left unmatched. DNA of the CDR3: TGTGCCAGCTCACCTCCAACAGGGGGCGGCGGCACCGGGGAGCTGTTTTTT. Protein product: CASSPPTGGGGTGELFF.

V usage is TRBV7-2 and J usage is TRBJ2-5; 10 bases map to TRBD2. From germline, CDR1 is SGHTA and CDR2 FQGNSA. This CDR3 contains 15 residues. V lost 5 bases and J lost 5; bases outside the gene matches: 8. DNA for the CDR3: TGTGCCAGCAGCCCTCTAGCGGGAGAGTCGGAGACCCAGTACTTC. Protein product: CASSPLAGESETQYF.

V is TRBV28 and J is TRBJ2-3, with 9 nucleotides matching TRBD1. Germline V lookup: CDR1 MDHEN, CDR2 SYDVKM. The CDR3 has 15 amino acids. V lost 5 bases and J lost 1; bases outside the gene matches: 4. Here the CDR3 reads CASSPGDRGTDTQYF. The CDR3 bases are TGTGCCAGCAGTCCGGGGGACAGGGGCACAGATACGCAGTATTTT.

This chain connects TRBV9 to TRBJ2-7, with D possibly matching TRBD2 (5 bases). There are 17 residues in the CDR3. V lost 2 bases, J lost 4 bases, and 22 bases lay in between. From germline, CDR1 is SGDLS and CDR2 YYNGEE. The CDR3 DNA follows: TGTGCCAGCAGCGTCGATCGGGGAGCAGAGTCTTTGTACGAGCAGTACTTC. It specifies CASSVDRGAESLYEQYF.

This CDR3 reads CASSPLGSSQETQYF. CDR3 bases: TGCGCCAGCAGCCCCCTGGGCAGCAGCCAAGAGACCCAGTACTTC. This chain uses TRBV5-1 with TRBJ2-5, with D hard to call. This CDR3 region has 15 residues. V was clipped by 4 bases and J by 1 base, with 14 bases between them. Germline V gene data show CDR1 as SGHRS and CDR2 as YFSETQ.

This chain links TRBV14 with TRBJ2-1; 9 bases are a match to TRBD2. The junction had 7 bases not matched to a gene; V was cut back by 7 bases and J by 9 bases. The CDR3 sequence is 13 residues long. Looked up from germline, CDR1 is SGHDN and CDR2 is FVKESK. The CDR3 region is CASTRTSESEQFF. The CDR3 DNA reads TGTGCCAGCACCCGGACTAGCGAGTCTGAGCAGTTCTTC.

This clone was counted a few times. The chain uses TRBV2 and TRBJ2-7; weak D call: TRBD1 (6 bases). This CDR3 region has 14 residues. Germline V gives CDR1 SNHLY, CDR2 FYNNEI. Between the trimmed V and J ends, which lost 4 bases and 2 bases, there was a span of 12 bases. CDR3 nucleotide sequence: TGTGCCAGCAGTGTAGCCCCAGGGGCCTACGAGCAGTACTTC. Protein: CASSVAPGAYEQYF.